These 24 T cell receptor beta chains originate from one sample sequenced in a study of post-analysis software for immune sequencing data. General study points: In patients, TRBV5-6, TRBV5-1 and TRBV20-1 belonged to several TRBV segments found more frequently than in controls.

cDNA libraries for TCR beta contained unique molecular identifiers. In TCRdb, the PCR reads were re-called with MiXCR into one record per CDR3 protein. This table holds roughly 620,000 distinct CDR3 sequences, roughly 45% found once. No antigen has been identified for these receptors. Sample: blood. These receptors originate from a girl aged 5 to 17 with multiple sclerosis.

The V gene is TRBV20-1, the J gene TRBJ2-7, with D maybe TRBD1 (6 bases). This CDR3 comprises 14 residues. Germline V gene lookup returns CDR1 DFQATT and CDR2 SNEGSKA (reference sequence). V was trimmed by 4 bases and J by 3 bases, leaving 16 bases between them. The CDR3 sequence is CSATQGSDRYEQYF. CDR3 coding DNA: TGCAGTGCTACCCAGGGGTCGGACCGCTACGAGCAGTACTTC.

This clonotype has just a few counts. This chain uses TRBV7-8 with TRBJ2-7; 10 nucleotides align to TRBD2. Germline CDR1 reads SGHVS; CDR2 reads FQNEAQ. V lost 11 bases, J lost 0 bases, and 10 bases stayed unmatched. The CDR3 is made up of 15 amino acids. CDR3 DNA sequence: TGTGCCTCGCTTGCCGGGACTAGCGACTCCTACGAGCAGTACTTC. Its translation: CASLAGTSDSYEQYF.

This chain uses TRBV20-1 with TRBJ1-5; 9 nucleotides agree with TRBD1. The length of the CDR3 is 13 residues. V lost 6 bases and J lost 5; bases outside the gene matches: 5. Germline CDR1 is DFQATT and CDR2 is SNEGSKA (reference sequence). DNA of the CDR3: TGCAGTGCCGACAGGGGGGATTATCAGCCCCAGCATTTT. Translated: CSADRGDYQPQHF.

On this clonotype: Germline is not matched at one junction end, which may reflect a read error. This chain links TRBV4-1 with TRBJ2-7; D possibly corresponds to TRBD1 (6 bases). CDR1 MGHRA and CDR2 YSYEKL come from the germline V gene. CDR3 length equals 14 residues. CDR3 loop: CAGSQRTALGEQYF. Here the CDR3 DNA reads TGCGCCGGCAGCCAAAGGACAGCCCTGGGCGAGCAGTACTTC.

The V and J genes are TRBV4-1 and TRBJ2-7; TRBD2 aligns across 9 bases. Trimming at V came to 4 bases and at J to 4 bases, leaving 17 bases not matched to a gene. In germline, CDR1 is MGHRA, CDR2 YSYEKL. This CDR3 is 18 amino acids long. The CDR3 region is CASSPILIPGAGGYEQYF. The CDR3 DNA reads TGCGCCAGCAGCCCGATACTAATCCCGGGAGCGGGAGGTTACGAGCAGTACTTC.

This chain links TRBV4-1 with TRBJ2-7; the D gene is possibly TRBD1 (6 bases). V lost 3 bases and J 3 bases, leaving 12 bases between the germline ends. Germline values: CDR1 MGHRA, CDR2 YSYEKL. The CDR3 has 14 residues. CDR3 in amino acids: CASSQPGDFYEQYF. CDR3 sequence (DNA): TGCGCCAGCAGCCAGCCAGGGGATTTCTACGAGCAGTACTTC.

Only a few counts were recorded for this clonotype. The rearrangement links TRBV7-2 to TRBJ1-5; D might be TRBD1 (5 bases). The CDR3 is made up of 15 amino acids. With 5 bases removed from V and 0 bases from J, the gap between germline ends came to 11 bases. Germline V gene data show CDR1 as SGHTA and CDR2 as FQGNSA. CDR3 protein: CASSPGGPSNQPQHF. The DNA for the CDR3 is TGTGCCAGCAGCCCTGGGGGTCCTAGCAATCAGCCCCAGCATTTT.

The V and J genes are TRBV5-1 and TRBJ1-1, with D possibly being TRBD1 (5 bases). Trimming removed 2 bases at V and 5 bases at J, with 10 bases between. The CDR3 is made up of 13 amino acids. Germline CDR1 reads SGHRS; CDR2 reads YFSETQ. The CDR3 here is CASSFSGETEAFF. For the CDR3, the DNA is TGCGCCAGCAGCTTTTCGGGGGAAACTGAAGCTTTCTTT.

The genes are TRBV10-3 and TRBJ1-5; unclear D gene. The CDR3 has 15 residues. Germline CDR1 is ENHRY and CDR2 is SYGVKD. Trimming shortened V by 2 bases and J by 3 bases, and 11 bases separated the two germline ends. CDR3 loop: CAISETASFNQPQHF. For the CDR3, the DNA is TGTGCCATCAGTGAGACAGCCTCGTTCAATCAGCCCCAGCATTTT.

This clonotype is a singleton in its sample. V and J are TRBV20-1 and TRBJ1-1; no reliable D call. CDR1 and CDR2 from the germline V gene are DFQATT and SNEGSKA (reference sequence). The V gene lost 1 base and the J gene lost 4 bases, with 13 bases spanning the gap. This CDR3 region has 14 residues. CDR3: CSARGDRDATEAFF. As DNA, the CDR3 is TGCAGTGCTAGAGGTGACCGTGACGCCACTGAAGCTTTCTTT.

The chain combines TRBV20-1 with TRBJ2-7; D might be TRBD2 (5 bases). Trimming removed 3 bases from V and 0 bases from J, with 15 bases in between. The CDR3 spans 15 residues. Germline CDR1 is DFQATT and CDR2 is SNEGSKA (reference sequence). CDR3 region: CSASIGADSSYEQYF. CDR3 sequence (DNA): TGCAGTGCTAGCATCGGAGCGGATAGCTCCTACGAGCAGTACTTC.

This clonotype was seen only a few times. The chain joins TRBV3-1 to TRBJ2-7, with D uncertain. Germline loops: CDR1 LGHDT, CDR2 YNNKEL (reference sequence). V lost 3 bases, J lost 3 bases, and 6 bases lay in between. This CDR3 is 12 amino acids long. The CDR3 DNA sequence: TGTGCCAGCAGCCAGAGCTTCTACGAGCAGTACTTC. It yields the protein CASSQSFYEQYF.

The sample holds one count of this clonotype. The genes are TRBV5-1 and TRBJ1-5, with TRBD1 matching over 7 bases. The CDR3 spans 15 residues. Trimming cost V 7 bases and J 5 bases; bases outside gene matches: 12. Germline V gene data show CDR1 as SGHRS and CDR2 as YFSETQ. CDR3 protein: CASAPGDRDYQPQHF. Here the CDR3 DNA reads TGCGCCAGCGCTCCCGGAGACAGGGACTATCAGCCCCAGCATTTT.

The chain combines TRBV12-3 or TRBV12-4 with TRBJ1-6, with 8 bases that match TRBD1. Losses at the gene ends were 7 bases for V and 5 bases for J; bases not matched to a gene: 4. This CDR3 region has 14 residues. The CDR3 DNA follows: TGTGCCAGCACCCTGGGACAGGATAATTCACCCCTCCACTTT. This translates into CASTLGQDNSPLHF.

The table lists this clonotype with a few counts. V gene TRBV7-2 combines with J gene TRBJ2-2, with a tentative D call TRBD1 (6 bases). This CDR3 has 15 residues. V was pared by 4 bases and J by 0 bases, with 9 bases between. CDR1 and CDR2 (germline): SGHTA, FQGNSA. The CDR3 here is CASSSRTANTGELFF. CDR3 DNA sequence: TGTGCCAGCAGCTCACGGACAGCGAACACCGGGGAGCTGTTTTTT.

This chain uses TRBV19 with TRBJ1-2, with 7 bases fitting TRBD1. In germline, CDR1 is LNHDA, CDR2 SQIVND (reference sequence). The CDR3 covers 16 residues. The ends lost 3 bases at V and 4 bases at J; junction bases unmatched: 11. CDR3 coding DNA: TGTGCCAGTAGTATTGACAGGGAGTCCTTTCCCTATGGCTACACCTTC. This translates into CASSIDRESFPYGYTF.

Here the CDR3 reads CASSLGQALNTGELFF. The CDR3 region has the DNA TGCGCCAGCAGCTTGGGACAGGCCCTAAACACCGGGGAGCTGTTTTTT. The gene calls are TRBV5-1 and TRBJ2-2, with D possibly TRBD1 on 6 matching bases. V was shortened by 0 bases and J by 2 bases, with 11 bases between the two germline ends. The CDR3 has 16 residues. Germline V gives CDR1 SGHRS, CDR2 YFSETQ.

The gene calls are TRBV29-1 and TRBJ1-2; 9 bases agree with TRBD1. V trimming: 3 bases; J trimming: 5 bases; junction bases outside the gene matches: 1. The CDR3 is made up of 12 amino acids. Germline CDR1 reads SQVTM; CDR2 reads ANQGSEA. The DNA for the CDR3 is TGCAGCGTTGACGGGACAGGGTATGGCTACACCTTC. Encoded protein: CSVDGTGYGYTF.

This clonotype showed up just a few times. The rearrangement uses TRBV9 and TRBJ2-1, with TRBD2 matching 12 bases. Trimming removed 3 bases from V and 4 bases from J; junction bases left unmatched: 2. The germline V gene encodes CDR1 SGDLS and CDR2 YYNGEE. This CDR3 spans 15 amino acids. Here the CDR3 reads CASSETSGGYNEQFF. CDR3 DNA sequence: TGTGCCAGCAGCGAAACTAGCGGGGGGTACAATGAGCAGTTCTTC.

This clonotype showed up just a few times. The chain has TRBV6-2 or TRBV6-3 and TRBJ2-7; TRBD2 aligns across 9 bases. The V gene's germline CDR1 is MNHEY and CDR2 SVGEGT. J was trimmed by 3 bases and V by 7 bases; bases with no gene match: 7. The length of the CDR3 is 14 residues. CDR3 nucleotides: TGTGCCAGCATCGCGGGACTAGCTTTCTACGAGCAGTACTTC. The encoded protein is CASIAGLAFYEQYF.

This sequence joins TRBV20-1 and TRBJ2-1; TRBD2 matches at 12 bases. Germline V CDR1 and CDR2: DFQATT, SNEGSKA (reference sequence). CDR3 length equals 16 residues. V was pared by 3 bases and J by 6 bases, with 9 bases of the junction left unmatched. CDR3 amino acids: CSASPTSGGRGNEQFF. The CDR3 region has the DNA TGCAGTGCTAGTCCGACTAGCGGGGGCAGGGGCAATGAGCAGTTCTTC.

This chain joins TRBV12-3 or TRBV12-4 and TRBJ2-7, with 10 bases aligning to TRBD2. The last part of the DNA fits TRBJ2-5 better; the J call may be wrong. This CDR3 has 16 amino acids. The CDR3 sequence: CASSLGLAAGAETQYF. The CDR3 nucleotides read TGTGCCAGCAGTCTTGGACTAGCGGCTGGGGCGGAGACCCAGTACTTC.

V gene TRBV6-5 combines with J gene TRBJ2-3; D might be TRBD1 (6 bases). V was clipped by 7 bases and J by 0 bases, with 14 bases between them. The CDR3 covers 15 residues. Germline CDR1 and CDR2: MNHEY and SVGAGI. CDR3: CASKIQGPSTDTQYF. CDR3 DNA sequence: TGTGCCAGCAAAATACAGGGCCCGAGCACAGATACGCAGTATTTT.

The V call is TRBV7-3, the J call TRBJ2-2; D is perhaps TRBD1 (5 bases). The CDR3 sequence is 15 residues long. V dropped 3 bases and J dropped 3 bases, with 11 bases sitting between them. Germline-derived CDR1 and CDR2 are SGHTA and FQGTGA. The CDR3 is CASSLVQGDTGELFF. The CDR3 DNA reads TGTGCCAGCAGCTTGGTCCAAGGGGACACCGGGGAGCTGTTTTTT. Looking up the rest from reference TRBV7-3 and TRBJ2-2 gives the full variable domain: GAGVSQTPSNKVTEKGKYVELRCDPISGHTALYWYRQSLGQGPEFLIYFQGTGAADDSGLPNDRFFAVRPEGSVSTLKIQRTERGDSAVYLCASSLVQGDTGELFFGEGSRLTVL.